Below are 27 T cell receptor beta chains sequenced from a single sample in a study of T-cell reconstitution after alpha-beta-depleted transplantation in children. Preparation of the TCRbeta library used unique molecular identifiers. TCRdb called the PCR reads again in MiXCR, with one record for every CDR3 protein. Here the sample spans 780,000 or so distinct CDR3 sequences, around 17% being singletons. Material: PBMCs, mostly from graft donor cells, obtained 360 days after TCRalphabeta/CD19-depleted stem cell transplant. Receptors originate from a male patient younger than 18 who had a stem cell transplant for acute lymphoblastic leukemia, so the T cells may come from the graft donor.

This clonotype was observed once. CDR3 residues: CALLPPGQEETEAFF. As DNA, the CDR3 is TGTGCCCTTCTACCCCCCGGACAAGAGGAAACTGAAGCTTTCTTT. The rearrangement joins TRBV10-3 to TRBJ1-1, with a weak D call TRBD1 (5 bases). Germline values: CDR1 ENHRY, CDR2 SYGVKD. Trimming pared 11 bases from V and 5 bases from J, leaving 24 bases between. This CDR3 has 15 amino acids.

This chain links TRBV12-3 or TRBV12-4 with TRBJ1-1; D not resolved. Trimming shortened V by 3 bases and J by 0 bases, and 8 bases separated the two germline ends. This CDR3 spans 14 amino acids. The CDR3 protein is CASSFARLNTEAFF. The CDR3 DNA is TGTGCCAGCAGTTTTGCTAGACTGAACACTGAAGCTTTCTTT.

The genes are TRBV12-3 or TRBV12-4 and TRBJ2-1; D uncertain. The CDR3 totals 12 residues. Trimming took off 7 bases at V and 5 bases at J, with 9 bases between the two ends. The CDR3 here is CASTSADNEQFF. DNA for the CDR3: TGTGCCAGCACCAGCGCGGACAATGAGCAGTTCTTC.

V and J are TRBV20-1 and TRBJ1-4; the D is unclear. This CDR3 has 11 amino acids. V was clipped by 1 base and J by 10 bases, with 7 bases between them. CDR1 is DFQATT and CDR2 is SNEGSKA in the germline V gene (reference sequence). The CDR3 nucleotides read TGCAGTGCTAGAGGGCCAGCAAAACTGTTTTTT. Protein sequence: CSARGPAKLFF.

The J gene is TRBJ2-5, the V gene TRBV6-5; D not resolved. This CDR3 contains 13 residues. Germline CDR1 and CDR2: MNHEY and SVGAGI. The germline V and J ends were trimmed by 2 bases and 5 bases, with 9 bases remaining between them. The CDR3: CASSYSPRETQYF. The CDR3 nucleotides are TGTGCCAGCAGTTACAGTCCTCGGGAGACCCAGTACTTC.

This clonotype was picked up one time. Since the CDR3 does not end with the conserved phenylalanine or tryptophan, this likely comes from a read error. The genes are TRBV12-3 or TRBV12-4 and TRBJ1-5, with D tentatively TRBD1 (5 bases). CDR3 size: 13 residues. V lost 5 bases and J 4 bases, leaving 9 bases between the germline ends. CDR3 nucleotide sequence: TGTGCCAGCAGTCCCGGGGGGAATCAGCCCCAGCATTAT. It yields the protein CASSPGGNQPQHY.

This clonotype occurred many times. The gene calls are TRBV5-1 and TRBJ2-3, with a weak D call TRBD1 (6 bases). The ends were cut back, 4 bases at V and 2 bases at J, with 14 bases in the middle. Germline values: CDR1 SGHRS, CDR2 YFSETQ. The CDR3 runs to 15 residues. The CDR3 DNA follows: TGCGCCAGCAGCCCTGGACAGATATTCACAGATACGCAGTATTTT. Translating gives CASSPGQIFTDTQYF.

This clonotype was counted between two and nine times. The rearrangement links TRBV3-1 to TRBJ2-1, with 7 bases fitting TRBD2. Losses at the gene ends were 1 base for V and 15 bases for J; bases not matched to a gene: 6. This CDR3 is built from 12 residues. Germline values: CDR1 LGHDT, CDR2 YNNKEL (reference sequence). For the CDR3, the DNA is TGTGCCAGCAGCCAAGTCCTGACTAGCCCGTTCTTC. It codes for CASSQVLTSPFF.

This clonotype appeared a few times. The chain joins TRBV5-1 to TRBJ1-5, with a possible D match to TRBD1 (6 bases). Per the germline V gene, CDR1 is SGHRS and CDR2 is YFSETQ. The CDR3 covers 18 residues. V was trimmed by 4 bases and J by 2 bases, leaving 22 bases between them. The CDR3 loop reads CASSRGPLQGRGNQPQHF. The CDR3 DNA is TGCGCCAGCAGCAGAGGACCTTTACAGGGTCGGGGCAATCAGCCCCAGCATTTT. The whole variable domain, filled in from reference TRBV5-1 and TRBJ1-5, reads KAGVTQTPRYLIKTRGQQVTLSCSPISGHRSVSWYQQTPGQGLQFLFEYFSETQRNKGNFPGRFSGRQFSNSRSEMNVSTLELGDSALYLCASSRGPLQGRGNQPQHFGDGTRLSIL.

The J gene is TRBJ2-3, the V gene TRBV10-2; no firm D call. Trimming removed 1 base at V and 1 base at J, with 12 bases between. CDR1 is WSHSY and CDR2 is SAAADI in the germline V gene. The CDR3 loop spans 16 amino acids. CDR3 loop: CASSELGLDGTDTQYF. The CDR3 DNA is TGCGCCAGCAGTGAGTTAGGCCTAGATGGCACAGATACGCAGTATTTT.

The V and J genes are TRBV19 and TRBJ2-7; D is possibly TRBD1 or TRBD2 (5 bases each). The CDR3 totals 15 residues. The germline CDR1 and CDR2 sequences are LNHDA and SQIVND (reference sequence). The ends were cut back, 10 bases at V and 7 bases at J, with 26 bases in the middle. In nucleotides, the CDR3 is TGTGCCATTTGGGCTGGGACCCTCCGTCTTGGGGAGCAGTACTTC. This codes for CAIWAGTLRLGEQYF.

This clonotype was detected only a few times. The rearrangement uses TRBV7-9 and TRBJ1-3, with D perhaps TRBD1 (6 bases). V was pared by 6 bases and J by 4 bases, with 19 bases between. Germline V lookup: CDR1 SEHNR, CDR2 FQNEAQ (reference sequence). The CDR3 extends over 16 amino acids. CDR3 residues: CASSRETGRRGNTIYF. CDR3 nucleotides: TGTGCCAGCAGTAGGGAGACAGGTCGGAGAGGAAACACCATATATTTT.

This clonotype was detected a few times. The chain employs TRBV7-9 and TRBJ2-3; 12 nucleotides line up with TRBD2. Looked up from germline, CDR1 is SEHNR and CDR2 is FQNEAQ (reference sequence). CDR3 length: 16 amino acids. V was clipped by 4 bases and J by 3 bases; unmatched bases: 5. For the CDR3, the DNA is TGTGCCAGCAGCTCAACGACTAGCGGGAGAACAGATACGCAGTATTTT. This sequence encodes CASSSTTSGRTDTQYF.

In its sample, this clonotype was seen a few times. V is TRBV6-2 or TRBV6-3 and J is TRBJ2-7, with D possibly called TRBD1 or TRBD2 (6 bases each). Trimming stripped 2 bases from V and 0 bases from J, with 8 bases between. This CDR3 is 14 amino acids long. CDR1 and CDR2 (germline): MNHEY, SVGEGT. The CDR3 loop is CASSYGGPSYEQYF. The CDR3 coding sequence is TGTGCCAGCAGTTACGGGGGGCCCTCCTACGAGCAGTACTTC.

The chain employs TRBV9 and TRBJ1-2; a possible D gene is TRBD1 (5 bases). CDR3 size: 14 residues. Looked up from germline, CDR1 is SGDLS and CDR2 is YYNGEE. The V gene lost 2 bases and the J gene lost 4 bases, with 12 bases spanning the gap. CDR3 nucleotides: TGTGCCAGCAGCGTCCCCTCGGGGGGCTATGGCTACACCTTC. This gives the protein CASSVPSGGYGYTF.

In its sample, this clonotype was seen a few times. The chain carries TRBV9 and TRBJ2-7; TRBD2 aligns across 8 bases. With V trimmed by 7 bases and J by 2 bases, 8 bases remained unmatched. From germline, CDR1 is SGDLS and CDR2 YYNGEE. The CDR3 has 14 residues. CDR3 in DNA: TGTGCCAGCGCTGGACTAGCTAACACCTACGAGCAGTACTTC. It yields the protein CASAGLANTYEQYF.

The table lists this clonotype with many counts. In DNA, the CDR3 is TGTGCCAGCAGCTTATTGACACGGGAGCAGTTCTTC. It translates to CASSLLTREQFF. This chain joins TRBV11-2 and TRBJ2-1; D ambiguous. The CDR3 sequence is 12 residues long. Germline-derived CDR1 and CDR2 are SGHAT and FQNNGV. V was pared by 2 bases and J by 10 bases, with 9 bases between.

The CDR3: CASSPQGQGGYEQYF. The CDR3 DNA sequence: TGCGCCAGCAGCCCACAAGGACAGGGCGGCTACGAGCAGTACTTC. The V call is TRBV5-1, the J call TRBJ2-7; 8 positions match TRBD1. V was pared by 4 bases and J by 3 bases, with 9 bases of the junction left unmatched. Germline lookup yields CDR1 SGHRS and CDR2 YFSETQ. This CDR3 is 15 amino acids long.

The sample holds a few counts of this clonotype. This chain uses TRBV19 with TRBJ2-7; tentative D call: TRBD2 (6 bases). Trimming shortened V by 3 bases and J by 5 bases, and 14 bases separated the two germline ends. Germline CDR1 reads LNHDA; CDR2 reads SQIVND (reference sequence). CDR3 size: 14 residues. The CDR3: CASSMAGNVDEQYF. DNA of the CDR3: TGTGCCAGTAGTATGGCGGGGAATGTCGACGAGCAGTACTTC. Combining the CDR3 with reference TRBV19 and TRBJ2-7 gives the whole variable domain DGGITQSPKYLFRKEGQNVTLSCEQNLNHDAMYWYRQDPGQGLRLIYYSQIVNDFQKGDIAEGYSVSREKKESFPLTVTSAQKNPTAFYLCASSMAGNVDEQYFGPGTRLTVT.

This clonotype was seen at least ten times. V gene TRBV5-1 combines with J gene TRBJ2-7; unclear D gene. Germline-derived CDR1 and CDR2 are SGHRS and YFSETQ. The V and J ends lost 0 bases and 3 bases respectively, with 7 bases between them. The CDR3 covers 13 residues. The CDR3 sequence: CASSLAANYEQYF. CDR3 coding DNA: TGCGCCAGCAGCTTGGCGGCAAACTACGAGCAGTACTTC.

The chain is built from TRBV11-2 and TRBJ2-7; the match to TRBD1 covers 8 bases. The germline V gene encodes CDR1 SGHAT and CDR2 FQNNGV. The V and J ends lost 4 bases and 4 bases, in that order; junction bases with no gene match: 9. The length of the CDR3 is 15 residues. The CDR3 spells CASSSFSGGWYEQYF. CDR3 coding DNA: TGTGCCAGCAGCTCTTTCTCAGGGGGCTGGTACGAGCAGTACTTC.

This clonotype was seen more than once but under ten times. This rearrangement joins TRBV7-6 to TRBJ1-4, with D hard to call. Germline CDR1 and CDR2: SGHVS and FNYEAQ. The CDR3 extends over 15 amino acids. V was clipped by 1 base and J by 4 bases, with 10 bases between them. CDR3 DNA: TGTGCCAGCAGCTTAGAAGGCGGGGATAATGAAAAACTGTTTTTT. Protein sequence: CASSLEGGDNEKLFF.

This clonotype was recorded a few times. The chain couples TRBV5-1 to TRBJ2-7; TRBD2 agrees at 10 bases. J lost 12 bases, V lost 4 bases, and 7 bases had no gene match. The CDR3 loop spans 12 amino acids. Germline assignment: CDR1 SGHRS and CDR2 YFSETQ. The CDR3 region has the DNA TGCGCCAGCAGCACCTCTAGCGGGAGTCCGTACTTC. This encodes CASSTSSGSPYF.

This clonotype was seen many times. The chain recombines TRBV29-1 with TRBJ2-6, with 7 nucleotides matching TRBD1. Trimming cost V 7 bases and J 10 bases; bases outside gene matches: 7. Looked up from germline, CDR1 is SQVTM and CDR2 is ANQGSEA. CDR3 size: 12 residues. CDR3 sequence (DNA): TGCAGCGCTGAGGGGGCGGCTAACGTCCTGACTTTC. Its translation: CSAEGAANVLTF.

The V gene is TRBV2, the J gene TRBJ2-6; 9 nucleotides align to TRBD2. The J segment lost 0 bases and the V segment lost 11 bases, leaving 20 bases of the junction unmatched. Germline V CDR1 and CDR2: SNHLY, FYNNEI. The CDR3 totals 20 residues. The CDR3 nucleotides read TGTGCCTGCCGGCTAAGGACTAGCGTCCGTCTCAACTCTGGGGCCAACGTCCTGACTTTC. Its translation is CACRLRTSVRLNSGANVLTF.

The V call is TRBV20-1, the J call TRBJ2-2; 9 nucleotides align to TRBD1. The germline gives CDR1 DFQATT, CDR2 SNEGSKA (reference sequence). The CDR3 covers 14 residues. V gave up 5 bases and J gave up 1 base; unmatched junction bases: 2. CDR3 nucleotides: TGCAGTGCTGACAGGGGGGGGAACACCGGGGAGCTGTTTTTT. As protein: CSADRGGNTGELFF.

The V call is TRBV7-9, the J call TRBJ2-1; 9 bases fit TRBD2. Per germline, CDR1 SEHNR and CDR2 FQNEAQ (reference sequence). The CDR3 has 16 residues. V dropped 1 base and J dropped 4; count of bases not matched to a gene: 5. CDR3: CASSLEMLAGYNEQFF. The DNA of the CDR3 is TGTGCCAGCAGCTTAGAAATGCTAGCGGGGTACAATGAGCAGTTCTTC.